This record concerns one TCR beta chain sequence. What it binds is unknown. Losses at the gene ends were 5 bases for V and 1 base for J; bases not matched to a gene: 5. The CDR3 runs 16 residues. Per the germline V gene, CDR1 is SEHNR and CDR2 is FQNEAQ (reference sequence). The data are from a study of T cells in Graves' hyperthyroidism and ophthalmopathy. The study based diagnoses on clinical symptoms, serum thyroxine and TRAb, thyroid ultrasound and orbital computed tomography. The study collected blood at first hyperthyroidism diagnosis, before any ophthalmopathy symptoms arose. Study-wide results and limits: In the analysis, a 13 V-J model separated ophthalmopathy from stable hyperthyroidism. Most clonotypes expanded in the thyroid (above 0.001) were also present in blood.

Regions amplified from RNA transcripts were the TCR beta CDR3 regions. Researchers ran a first-round RT-PCR on the TCR CDR3 using the HTBI primer set. MiXCR, run by TCRdb on the multiplex PCR reads, gives a single entry per CDR3 protein. The repertoire holds 690,000 or so distinct CDR3 sequences, with roughly 20% as singletons. This clonotype was obtained from a woman aged 45-65 years with Graves' hyperthyroidism that later progressed to Graves' ophthalmopathy. J is TRBJ2-2 and V is TRBV7-9, with 9 bases matching TRBD1. Sequencing was done on a sample of blood. CDR3 amino acids: CASSPGQGKNTGELFF. The CDR3, as DNA: TGTGCCAGCAGCCCAGGACAGGGGAAGAACACCGGGGAGCTGTTTTTT.